A selection of T cell receptor beta chains follows, all from one sample in a study of blood T cell repertoires in COVID-19. Profiled with immunoSEQ multiplex PCR; TCRdb holds only in-frame clones, not every one. Here the sample spans under 350,000 clones, approximately 85% being singletons. Sequenced material: peripheral blood. These receptors originate from a woman aged 70-85 years with acute or convalescent COVID-19. Each CDR3 is given without its conserved first and last residue. A D gene is named only where the DNA matches it firmly.

>TRBV7-9|.|TRBJ2-7
ASREGSEQY
>TRBV12-5|.|TRBJ1-1
ASGLVRGDRAF
>TRBV2|.|TRBJ1-4
ASKWAAGLLSEKLF
>TRBV7-2|.|TRBJ2-3
ASSLAKRASGTDTQY
>TRBV19|.|TRBJ1-2
ASSQGSEIHTVGYT
>TRBV19|.|TRBJ2-7
ASSIKGDQRYEQY
>TRBV7-8|TRBD1|TRBJ2-5
ASSWDRSTETQY
>TRBV6-5|TRBD1|TRBJ1-6
ASRTGTANSPLH
>TRBV7-6|.|TRBJ1-3
ASSQAFGPGNTIY
>TRBV6-2/TRBV6-3|.|TRBJ1-1
ASSQEGGRDF
>TRBV12-3/TRBV12-4|.|TRBJ2-5
ASSFGGETQY
>TRBV6-6|TRBD2|TRBJ2-1
ASSRTTSGGAGEQF
>TRBV7-2|.|TRBJ2-1
ASSLGRGAYNEQF
>TRBV12-3/TRBV12-4|.|TRBJ2-5
ARDRRIETQY
>TRBV5-1|.|TRBJ1-2
ASSLEGVRNYGYT
>TRBV5-1|TRBD2|TRBJ2-5
ASRLAETQY
>TRBV6-1|TRBD1|TRBJ2-2
ASSAQTGSNTGELF
>TRBV10-1|.|TRBJ2-1
ASSRSGFGEQF
>TRBV5-1|TRBD1|TRBJ2-7
ASSFGGQEAYEQY
>TRBV10-3|.|TRBJ1-6
ASDFSRSPLH
>TRBV18|TRBD1|TRBJ2-4
ASSTPGTGGNIQY
>TRBV30|.|TRBJ2-3
AWSGDRAPDTQY
>TRBV19|TRBD1|TRBJ2-3
ASSSTGATDTQY
>TRBV3-1/TRBV3-2|.|TRBJ2-3
ASSQGGADTQY
>TRBV18|TRBD2|TRBJ2-1
ASSPAGRADEQF
>TRBV29-1|TRBD1|TRBJ2-6
SVRQGSAGANVLT
>TRBV5-4|TRBD1|TRBJ1-2
ASSLVSAGGYGYT
>TRBV6-5|.|TRBJ1-1
ASTSQGGVTEAF
>TRBV4-1|.|TRBJ2-7
ASSQASGGPYEQY
>TRBV25-1|TRBD2|TRBJ2-2
ASSVFRAGGYTGELF
>TRBV3-1/TRBV3-2|.|TRBJ2-2
ASSQRQHTGELF
>TRBV6-5|TRBD1|TRBJ1-1
ASTQTGVNTEAF
>TRBV19|.|TRBJ1-5
ASSIQQQPNQPQH
>TRBV6-2/TRBV6-3|.|TRBJ1-5
ASSSTGNQPQH
>TRBV5-3|TRBD1|TRBJ1-6
ARSVGQLNSPLH
>TRBV6-5|.|TRBJ1-1
ASFKRVTEAF
>TRBV5-1|TRBD1|TRBJ2-5
ASSWGTGGSSGETQY
>TRBV11-1|.|TRBJ2-1
ASSSGLPPYEQF
>TRBV7-9|.|TRBJ1-3
ASSSSNQGTAGNTIY
>TRBV7-6|.|TRBJ2-3
ASSFQRDTQY
>TRBV2|.|TRBJ2-7
ASRLGTPSWGEQY